In this sample, the clone carrying this T cell receptor (beta chain) turned up many times. Its target is unknown. This entry is derived from a study of T-cell reconstitution after alpha-beta-depleted transplantation in children. Points from the study as a whole: Some patients owed their high day-60 TCRbeta diversity to surviving recipient T cells and thymic progenitors. Newly produced T cells mostly accounted for T-cell counts and diversity one year post-transplant.

The CDR3 consists of 14 residues. Germline V gene sequence: CDR1 MNHEY, CDR2 SMNVEV (reference sequence). V shed 5 bases and J shed 2 bases, with 11 bases lying between them. Preparing the TCRbeta library involved the use of unique molecular identifiers. In TCRdb, the PCR reads were re-called with MiXCR into one record per CDR3 protein. The sample shows some 220,000 distinct CDR3 sequences, about a tenth of them seen only once. The TCR was taken from a child younger than two with acute myeloid leukemia, due to receive a stem cell transplant. The specimen was PBMCs, collected before TCRalphabeta/CD19-depleted stem cell transplant. The rearrangement uses TRBV27 and TRBJ2-3; D is unresolved. The CDR3 coding sequence is TGTGCCAGCAGTCGGACGTGGGACACAGATACGCAGTATTTT. It is translated as CASSRTWDTDTQYF.